The 11 T cell receptor beta chains below come from one sample, sequenced in a study of CD8 T cells in Susac syndrome. A quantity of about 0.5 to 1 ug RNA underwent reverse transcription using random hexamers. Each CDR3 protein gets one entry after TCRdb re-called the immunoSEQ multiplex PCR reads with MiXCR. Of fewer than 200,000 distinct CDR3 sequences detected, approximately 94% appear once; the ten largest clones hold 0.12%. The sample consisted of CD4+ T cells from PBMCs. The source of these receptors is a human donor with Susac syndrome.

The chain has TRBV5-6 and TRBJ1-1; TRBD1 might be the D (5 bases). The CDR3 is made up of 14 amino acids. V lost 0 bases, J lost 2 bases, and 8 bases lay in between. Germline values: CDR1 SGHDT, CDR2 YYEEEE. CDR3 amino acids: CASSLDRTNTEAFF. CDR3 in DNA: TGTGCCAGCAGCTTGGACAGGACCAACACTGAAGCTTTCTTT.

This chain connects TRBV4-1 to TRBJ2-7; D is tentatively TRBD1 or TRBD2 (5 bases each). Germline CDR1 is MGHRA and CDR2 is YSYEKL. V was trimmed by 3 bases and J by 2 bases, leaving 20 bases between them. There are 17 residues in the CDR3. In nucleotides, the CDR3 is TGCGCCAGCAGCCACGCTCAGACCGGGACGGCGGCCTACGAGCAGTACTTC. This codes for CASSHAQTGTAAYEQYF.

This chain connects TRBV23-1 to TRBJ1-6; no reliable D call. TRBV23-1 belongs to the ORF category, with a function that is uncertain. The CDR3 consists of 18 residues. V lost 2 bases and J 7 bases, leaving 21 bases between the germline ends. The CDR3 spells CASSQRSPQEPGNSPLHF. CDR3 in DNA: TGCGCCAGCAGTCAAAGGTCTCCCCAAGAGCCGGGAAATTCACCCCTCCACTTT.

This clonotype was found a few times. The chain couples TRBV12-3 or TRBV12-4 to TRBJ2-7; 7 bases align to TRBD2. The junction had 2 bases not matched to a gene; V was cut back by 0 bases and J by 0 bases. This CDR3 has 15 amino acids. The CDR3 DNA reads TGTGCCAGCAGTTTAGCGGGGGGGTCCTCCTACGAGCAGTACTTC. Translating gives CASSLAGGSSYEQYF.

The V gene is TRBV9, the J gene TRBJ1-2; no definite D call. Germline CDR1 is SGDLS and CDR2 is YYNGEE. V lost 4 bases to trimming and J lost 4 bases, with 11 bases between them. The CDR3 extends over 13 amino acids. Written as DNA, the CDR3 is TGTGCCAGCAGCTCCTCTGCCGGCTATGGCTACACCTTC. Its protein is CASSSSAGYGYTF.

This rearrangement joins TRBV7-2 to TRBJ2-7, with 7 bases aligning to TRBD1. V lost 4 bases to trimming and J lost 3 bases; unmatched junction nucleotides: 9. The germline CDR1 and CDR2 sequences are SGHTA and FQGNSA. This CDR3 has 15 residues. CDR3 sequence: CASSSTGTEVYEQYF. CDR3 in DNA: TGTGCCAGCAGCTCGACAGGGACGGAGGTCTACGAGCAGTACTTC.

The chain joins TRBV6-2 or TRBV6-3 to TRBJ1-1; D remains unclear. The CDR3 covers 16 residues. V was shortened by 4 bases and J by 1 base, with 16 bases between the two germline ends. Germline V gene lookup returns CDR1 MNHEY and CDR2 SVGEGT. The CDR3 nucleotides read TGTGCCAGCAGTTCTCGGGCCCTACGGGGGAACACTGAAGCTTTCTTT. Its translation is CASSSRALRGNTEAFF.

This chain uses TRBV7-8 with TRBJ2-7; 8 nucleotides agree with TRBD2. This CDR3 is built from 19 residues. Trimming at V came to 0 bases and at J to 1 base, leaving 14 bases not matched to a gene. Germline CDR1 SGHVS, CDR2 FQNEAQ. The CDR3 bases are TGTGCCAGCAGCTTAGCGCTTGGGGGTAGCGGGGAGATGTCCTACGAGCAGTACTTC. This encodes CASSLALGGSGEMSYEQYF.

The sample holds one count of this clonotype. CDR3 sequence: CASSPYPDYEQYF. The CDR3 region has the DNA TGTGCCAGCTCACCATACCCAGATTACGAGCAGTACTTC. J is TRBJ2-7 and V is TRBV18; D is ambiguous. This CDR3 spans 13 amino acids. Germline values: CDR1 KGHSH, CDR2 LQKENI. V gave up 2 bases and J gave up 4 bases, with 9 bases separating them.

The J gene is TRBJ2-5, the V gene TRBV15; D may be TRBD2 (6 bases). The V gene's germline CDR1 is LNHNV and CDR2 YYDKDF (reference sequence). The germline V and J ends were trimmed by 5 bases and 5 bases, with 12 bases remaining between them. The CDR3 totals 13 residues. The CDR3 region is CATSPRGGETQYF. CDR3 in DNA: TGTGCCACCAGCCCTCGCGGAGGGGAGACCCAGTACTTC.

The chain uses TRBV7-2 and TRBJ2-5, with TRBD2 matching over 7 bases. The CDR3 has 15 amino acids. V dropped 5 bases and J dropped 4; count of bases not matched to a gene: 10. Per the germline V gene, CDR1 is SGHTA and CDR2 is FQGNSA. CDR3 residues: CASSDQGGGGETQYF. The CDR3 bases are TGTGCCAGCAGCGACCAGGGCGGGGGAGGAGAGACCCAGTACTTC.